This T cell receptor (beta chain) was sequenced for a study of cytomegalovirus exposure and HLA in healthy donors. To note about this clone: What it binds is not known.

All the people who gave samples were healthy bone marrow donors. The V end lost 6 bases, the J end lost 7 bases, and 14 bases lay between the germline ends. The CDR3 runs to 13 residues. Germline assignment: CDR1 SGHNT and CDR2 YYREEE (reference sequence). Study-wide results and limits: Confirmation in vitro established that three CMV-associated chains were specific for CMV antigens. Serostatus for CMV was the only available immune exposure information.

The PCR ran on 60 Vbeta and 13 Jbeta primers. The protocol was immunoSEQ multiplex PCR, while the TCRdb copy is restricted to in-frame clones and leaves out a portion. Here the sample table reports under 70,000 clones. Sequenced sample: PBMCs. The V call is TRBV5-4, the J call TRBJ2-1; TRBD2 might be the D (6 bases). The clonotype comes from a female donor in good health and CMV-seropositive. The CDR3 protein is CASMVGGRNEQFF. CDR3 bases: TGTGCCAGCATGGTGGGAGGCCGGAATGAGCAGTTCTTC.